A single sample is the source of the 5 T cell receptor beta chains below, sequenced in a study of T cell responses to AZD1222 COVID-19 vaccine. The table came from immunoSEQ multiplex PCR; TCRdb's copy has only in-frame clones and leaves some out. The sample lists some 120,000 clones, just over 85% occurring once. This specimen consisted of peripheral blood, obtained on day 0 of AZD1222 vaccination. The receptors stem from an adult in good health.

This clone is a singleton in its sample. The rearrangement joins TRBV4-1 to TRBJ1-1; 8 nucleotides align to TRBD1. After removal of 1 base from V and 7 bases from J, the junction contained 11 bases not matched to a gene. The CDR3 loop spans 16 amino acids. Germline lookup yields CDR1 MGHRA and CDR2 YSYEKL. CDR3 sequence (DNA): TGCGCCAGCAGCCAAGTAAGACAGGGGCGTCAGAATGAAGCTTTCTTT. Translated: CASSQVRQGRQNEAFF.

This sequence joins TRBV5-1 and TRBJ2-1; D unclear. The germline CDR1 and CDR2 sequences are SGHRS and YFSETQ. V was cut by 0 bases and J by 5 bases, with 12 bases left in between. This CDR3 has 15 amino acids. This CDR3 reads CASSLEPLGNNEQFF. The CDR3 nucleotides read TGCGCCAGCAGCTTGGAGCCTTTGGGTAACAATGAGCAGTTCTTC.

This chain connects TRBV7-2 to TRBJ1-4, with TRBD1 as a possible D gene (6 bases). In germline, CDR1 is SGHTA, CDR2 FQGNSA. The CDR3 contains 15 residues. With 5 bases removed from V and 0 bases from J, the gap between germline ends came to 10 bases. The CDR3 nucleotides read TGTGCCAGCAGCCCCCAGGGGACAACTAATGAAAAACTGTTTTTT. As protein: CASSPQGTTNEKLFF.

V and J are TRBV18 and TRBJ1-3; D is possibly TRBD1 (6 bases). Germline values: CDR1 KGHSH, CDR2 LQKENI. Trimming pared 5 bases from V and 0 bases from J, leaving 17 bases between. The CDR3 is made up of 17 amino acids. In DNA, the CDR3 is TGTGCCAGCTCATCCACAGGGCCTTTAGCCTCTGGAAACACCATATATTTT. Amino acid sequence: CASSSTGPLASGNTIYF.

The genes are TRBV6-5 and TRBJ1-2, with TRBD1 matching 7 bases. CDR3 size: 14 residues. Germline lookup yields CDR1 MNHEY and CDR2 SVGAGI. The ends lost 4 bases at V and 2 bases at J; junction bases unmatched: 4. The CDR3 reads CASSLYRGNYGYTF. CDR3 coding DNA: TGTGCCAGCAGTTTATACAGGGGAAACTATGGCTACACCTTC.